This is a list of T cell receptor beta chains from one sample in a study of technical replicates of blood from a few donors. Sequenced by immunoSEQ multiplex PCR; TCRdb stores in-frame clones only, minus some. The table shows about 98,000 clones, with 90% to 96% occurring only once. Input material: T cells isolated from PBMCs. The receptors were sampled from a human donor in good health. The CDR3 runs from the conserved cysteine through the conserved F or W. The order of the fields is J gene, V gene, clone size, D gene, CDR3 DNA, CDR3 protein. D genes are given only for firm matches. Clone size is shown for a subset of rows, as once, few, many or a class of expanded clone.

TRBJ1-4	TRBV9	.	TRBD1	TGTGCCAGCAGCCCGCAGGGGGCAGGGGAAAAACTGTTTTTT	CASSPQGAGEKLFF
TRBJ1-1	TRBV10-3	.	.	TGTGCCATCAGTGAGCCCCCAGGGCAGAATTGGAACACTGAAGCTTTCTTT	CAISEPPGQNWNTEAFF
TRBJ1-5	TRBV19	.	.	TGTGCCAGTAGTAGAAATCAGGGGCCCCTTCAGCCCCAGCATTTT	CASSRNQGPLQPQHF
TRBJ2-7	TRBV30	.	TRBD2	TGTGCCTGGAGTGTTGGCGGGGGGGCTTACGAGCAGTACTTC	CAWSVGGGAYEQYF
TRBJ1-2	TRBV5-1	.	.	TGCGCCAGCAGCCCCCACGGGGGATCCTATGGCTACACCTTC	CASSPHGGSYGYTF
TRBJ2-2	TRBV5-1	.	.	TGCGCCAGCAGCTTCAAGGGGACCGGGGAGCTGTTTTTT	CASSFKGTGELFF
TRBJ2-7	TRBV9	.	.	TGTGCCAGCAGCGTAGGGTTAGGTGGAGACTCTCTCTCCTACGAGCAGTACTTC	CASSVGLGGDSLSYEQYF
TRBJ1-1	TRBV10-3	.	TRBD1	TGTGCCATCAGTGACAAAGGGGGCGAGAACACTGAAGCTTTCTTT	CAISDKGGENTEAFF
TRBJ2-1	TRBV11-3	.	TRBD1	TGTGCCAGCAGCTCGACAGGGGGCTCTTACAATGAGCAGTTCTTC	CASSSTGGSYNEQFF
TRBJ2-3	TRBV10-1	.	TRBD2	TGCGCCAGCAGTGGGAATTTAGCGGGGAGAGGGCCTAGCACAGATACGCAGTATTTT	CASSGNLAGRGPSTDTQYF
TRBJ2-1	TRBV11-2	.	TRBD2	TGTGCCAGCAGCTTGGATCTAGCGGGGAATGGGAATGAGCAGTTCTTC	CASSLDLAGNGNEQFF
TRBJ2-1	TRBV19	.	.	TGTGCCAGTACCTCCGGGAGTCCTATCAATGAGCAGTTCTTC	CASTSGSPINEQFF
TRBJ2-3	TRBV7-9	.	TRBD1	TGTGCCAGCAGCGCGGCCCCGGCCGGGACAGGGGCGAAGGGGCAGTATTTT	CASSAAPAGTGAKGQYF
TRBJ2-7	TRBV6-6	.	.	TGTGCCAGCAGTTCCCAACTAGCCTACGAGCAGTACTTC	CASSSQLAYEQYF
TRBJ1-4	TRBV19	.	.	TGTGCCAGTAGTATTAAAACAGGTTTTAATGAAAAACTGTTTTTT	CASSIKTGFNEKLFF
TRBJ1-5	TRBV12-5	.	.	TGTGCTAGTGGTTTGGTACAACAGCCCCAGCATTTT	CASGLVQQPQHF
TRBJ2-7	TRBV10-3	.	TRBD2	TGTGCCATCACGGGACTAGCGGGAGGGGTCGAGCAGTACTTC	CAITGLAGGVEQYF
TRBJ1-2	TRBV5-5	.	TRBD1	TGTGCCAGCAGCGAGGGACAGGGGAGGATATCCTATGGCTACACCTTC	CASSEGQGRISYGYTF
TRBJ1-2	TRBV6-1	.	.	TGTGCCAGCGCGAACGATGGCTACACCTTC	CASANDGYTF
TRBJ2-7	TRBV19	.	TRBD2	TGTGCCAGTAGTATAAGTAGCGGGGGAAACTACGAGCAGTACTTC	CASSISSGGNYEQYF
TRBJ2-6	TRBV5-1	.	.	TGCGCCAGCAGCCCCGGAGGGCGGGCTGGGGCCAACGTCCTGACTTTC	CASSPGGRAGANVLTF
TRBJ1-3	TRBV7-8	.	TRBD1	TGTGCCAGCAGTCGGGACAGGGGGGACACCATATATTTT	CASSRDRGDTIYF
TRBJ2-7	TRBV5-1	once	.	TGCGCCAGCAGCTTGGTTCGCTCCTACGAGCAGTACTTC	CASSLVRSYEQYF
TRBJ1-2	TRBV19	.	TRBD1	TGTGCCAGTAGTTCAAGGACAGGGGGCCACTACTATGGCTACACCTTC	CASSSRTGGHYYGYTF
TRBJ2-7	TRBV27	.	TRBD2	TGTGCCAGCAGTTTAGGGGGGGGGAGACCCTACGAGCAGTACTTC	CASSLGGGRPYEQYF